One sample yielded the 9 T cell receptor beta chains listed below, sequenced in a study of T cell repertoires in cytomegalovirus infection. For these receptors, no antigen is known. TCRdb ran MiXCR on the reads and lists one entry per CDR3 protein. The data contain roughly 800,000 distinct CDR3 sequences, under 35% of them singletons. The sequencing here drew on cultured CD8+ T cells from PBMCs, taken from culture after CMV antigen stimulation. The receptors stem from a human donor in good health (CMV status not recorded). Some clones in this sample may be carry-over from other donors' samples.

This clonotype was observed a few times. The chain combines TRBV6-2 or TRBV6-3 with TRBJ2-1; 8 bases are a match to TRBD2. The ends lost 2 bases at V and 4 bases at J; junction bases unmatched: 19. The CDR3 totals 20 residues. Germline lookup yields CDR1 MNHEY and CDR2 SVGEGT. The CDR3 sequence: CASSYPQTETTGGRYNEQFF. The CDR3 nucleotides read TGTGCCAGCAGTTACCCACAGACAGAGACAACGGGGGGGCGGTACAATGAGCAGTTCTTC.

The chain uses TRBV5-5 and TRBJ2-1, with 11 bases matching TRBD1. The CDR3 sequence is 17 residues long. With 4 bases clipped from V and 4 bases from J, the junction kept 10 bases outside the gene matches. Germline lookup yields CDR1 SGHKS and CDR2 YYEKEE (reference sequence). The CDR3 here is CASSPTPGQGAYNEQFF. The CDR3 nucleotides read TGTGCCAGCAGCCCGACCCCCGGACAGGGGGCTTACAATGAGCAGTTCTTC.

This clonotype was found a few times. V usage is TRBV24-1 and J usage is TRBJ2-3; 10 bases map to TRBD2. This CDR3 is 14 amino acids long. Germline values: CDR1 KGHDR, CDR2 SFDVKD. V trimming: 9 bases; J trimming: 2 bases; junction bases outside the gene matches: 4. CDR3 nucleotide sequence: TGTGCCACCCAGCGGGGGGGGAACACAGATACGCAGTATTTT. Translation: CATQRGGNTDTQYF.

The gene calls are TRBV12-3 or TRBV12-4 and TRBJ1-2; 8 nucleotides match TRBD1. J lost 2 bases, V lost 3 bases, and 8 bases had no gene match. This CDR3 region has 16 residues. CDR3 sequence reads: CASSFLWTGPNYGYTF. In DNA form, the CDR3 reads TGTGCCAGCAGTTTTCTGTGGACAGGGCCCAACTATGGCTACACCTTC.

This chain links TRBV19 with TRBJ1-1; no clear D gene. The CDR3 extends over 14 amino acids. CDR1 is LNHDA and CDR2 is SQIVND in the germline V gene (reference sequence). Trimming shortened V by 6 bases and J by 4 bases, and 15 bases separated the two germline ends. The CDR3: CASRPRVGITEAFF. The CDR3 DNA is TGTGCCAGTAGACCAAGGGTGGGGATCACTGAAGCTTTCTTT.

This chain joins TRBV11-2 and TRBJ2-1, with D unresolved. Looked up from germline, CDR1 is SGHAT and CDR2 is FQNNGV. Deletions cut 6 bases from V and 8 bases from J, with 17 bases between. This CDR3 spans 14 amino acids. The CDR3 sequence: CASRPWRGLDEQFF. The DNA for the CDR3 is TGTGCCAGCAGGCCCTGGAGAGGCCTCGATGAGCAGTTCTTC.

V is TRBV7-9 and J is TRBJ2-1; 8 nucleotides agree with TRBD1. Losses at the gene ends were 5 bases for V and 5 bases for J; bases not matched to a gene: 5. CDR1 is SEHNR, CDR2 FQNEAQ, per germline (reference sequence). The CDR3 totals 14 residues. The CDR3 sequence is CASSPTDRDNEQFF. The CDR3 coding sequence is TGTGCCAGCAGCCCGACGGACAGGGACAATGAGCAGTTCTTC.

The CDR3: CAISESDNSYEQYV. CDR3 DNA: TGTGCCATCAGTGAGTCGGACAACTCCTACGAGCAGTACGTC. The chain links TRBV10-3 to TRBJ2-7; TRBD1 might be the D (5 bases). The CDR3 runs 14 residues. CDR1 is ENHRY and CDR2 is SYGVKD in the germline V gene. Trimming removed 0 bases from V and 0 bases from J, with 6 bases in between.

Points on this clonotype: The germline gene is not matched at one end of the junction; a read error may be the cause. The chain joins TRBV19 to TRBJ2-1; weak D call: TRBD1 (6 bases). Germline lookup yields CDR1 LNHDA and CDR2 SQIVND (reference sequence). The CDR3 consists of 14 residues. In DNA form, the CDR3 reads TGTGCCAGTAGTATTGGGGCAGGGGCCAATAAGCAGTTCTTC. Its protein is CASSIGAGANKQFF. The full variable domain, rest sourced from reference TRBV19 and TRBJ2-1, is DGGITQSPKYLFRKEGQNVTLSCEQNLNHDAMYWYRQDPGQGLRLIYYSQIVNDFQKGDIAEGYSVSREKKESFPLTVTSAQKNPTAFYLCASSIGAGANKQFFGPGTRLTVL.